Listed below are T cell receptor beta chains from one sample, sequenced in a study of T cell repertoires in cytomegalovirus infection. TCRdb redid the calling of the reads with MiXCR, one entry per CDR3 protein. The table includes some 390,000 distinct CDR3 sequences, approximately 18% detected once. Sequences were obtained from PBMCs. The receptor set was obtained from a human donor in good health (CMV status not recorded). Some clones in this sample may be carry-over from other donors' samples. The CDR3 runs from the conserved cysteine through the conserved F or W. Each record gives: D gene, V gene, clone size, J gene, CDR3 protein, CDR3 DNA. The D gene is left open where the match is weak. Some rows have no size entry. The others give once, few or many, or a class for an expanded clone.

D gene: TRBD1; V gene: TRBV28; clone size: many; J gene: TRBJ1-1; CDR3 protein: CASSKGALMNTEAFF; CDR3 DNA: TGTGCCAGCTCGAAGGGGGCTCTAATGAACACTGAAGCTTTCTTT
D gene: TRBD2; V gene: TRBV6-5; clone size: few; J gene: TRBJ2-4; CDR3 protein: CASSYGAGQGHIQYF; CDR3 DNA: TGTGCCAGCAGTTACGGAGCGGGGCAGGGTCACATTCAGTACTTC
D gene: .; V gene: TRBV6-1; clone size: many; J gene: TRBJ2-3; CDR3 protein: CASSARGPTDTQYF; CDR3 DNA: TGTGCCAGCAGCGCCCGGGGCCCCACAGATACGCAGTATTTT
D gene: TRBD2; V gene: TRBV10-3; clone size: .; J gene: TRBJ2-1; CDR3 protein: CAISGSSGRGSYNEQFF; CDR3 DNA: TGTGCCATCAGTGGGTCTAGCGGGAGGGGATCCTACAATGAGCAGTTCTTC
D gene: .; V gene: TRBV19; clone size: .; J gene: TRBJ1-3; CDR3 protein: CASRRDTSGNTIYF; CDR3 DNA: TGTGCCAGCCGACGGGACACCTCTGGAAACACCATATATTTT
D gene: .; V gene: TRBV20-1; clone size: .; J gene: TRBJ2-7; CDR3 protein: CSARDETYEQYF; CDR3 DNA: TGCAGTGCTAGAGATGAAACCTACGAGCAGTACTTC
D gene: .; V gene: TRBV7-2; clone size: many; J gene: TRBJ2-7; CDR3 protein: CASSLALRLTYEQYF; CDR3 DNA: TGTGCCAGCAGCCTCGCCCTACGGCTGACCTACGAGCAGTACTTC
D gene: .; V gene: TRBV20-1; clone size: .; J gene: TRBJ1-5; CDR3 protein: CSAKQGQRQPQHF; CDR3 DNA: TGCAGTGCTAAACAGGGTCAGCGTCAGCCCCAGCATTTT
D gene: .; V gene: TRBV11-2; clone size: many; J gene: TRBJ2-5; CDR3 protein: CASSSRLSQETQYF; CDR3 DNA: TGTGCCAGCAGCTCCAGACTTTCACAAGAGACCCAGTACTTC
D gene: .; V gene: TRBV20-1; clone size: .; J gene: TRBJ1-4; CDR3 protein: CSAAFPQTNNEKLFF; CDR3 DNA: TGCAGTGCCGCCTTCCCGCAGACAAATAATGAAAAACTGTTTTTT
D gene: TRBD1; V gene: TRBV12-3/TRBV12-4; clone size: .; J gene: TRBJ1-1; CDR3 protein: CASSLDFAGGTTLNTEAFF; CDR3 DNA: TGTGCCAGCAGTTTAGATTTCGCAGGGGGCACCACGTTGAACACTGAAGCTTTCTTT
D gene: .; V gene: TRBV12-3/TRBV12-4; clone size: .; J gene: TRBJ1-3; CDR3 protein: CASSEVYTIYF; CDR3 DNA: TGTGCCAGCAGCGAGGTTTACACCATATATTTT
D gene: .; V gene: TRBV12-3/TRBV12-4; clone size: few; J gene: TRBJ2-2; CDR3 protein: CASSFGAGVGGELFF; CDR3 DNA: TGTGCCAGCAGTTTTGGGGCAGGGGTTGGCGGGGAGCTGTTTTTT
D gene: .; V gene: TRBV7-9; clone size: few; J gene: TRBJ2-3; CDR3 protein: CASNPPLGEDTQYF; CDR3 DNA: TGTGCCAGCAACCCCCCGTTGGGGGAAGATACGCAGTATTTT
D gene: .; V gene: TRBV7-6; clone size: few; J gene: TRBJ1-4; CDR3 protein: CASSSLGEKLFF; CDR3 DNA: TGTGCCAGCAGCTCCTTAGGGGAAAAACTGTTTTTT
D gene: TRBD2; V gene: TRBV20-1; clone size: few; J gene: TRBJ2-3; CDR3 protein: CSASRTRNTDTQYF; CDR3 DNA: TGCAGTGCTAGTCGGACTAGGAACACAGATACGCAGTATTTT
D gene: .; V gene: TRBV4-3; clone size: .; J gene: TRBJ1-1; CDR3 protein: CASSQGGGHTEAFF; CDR3 DNA: TGCGCCAGCAGCCAAGGCGGGGGGCATACTGAAGCTTTCTTT
D gene: .; V gene: TRBV12-3/TRBV12-4; clone size: few; J gene: TRBJ2-5; CDR3 protein: CASSLYQEDFKTQYF; CDR3 DNA: TGTGCCAGCAGTTTATATCAGGAAGATTTCAAGACCCAGTACTTC
D gene: .; V gene: TRBV12-3/TRBV12-4; clone size: once; J gene: TRBJ2-7; CDR3 protein: CASGFAGYEQYF; CDR3 DNA: TGTGCCAGCGGGTTTGCGGGGTACGAGCAGTACTTC
D gene: .; V gene: TRBV7-2; clone size: many; J gene: TRBJ2-1; CDR3 protein: CASSLALGSYNEQFF; CDR3 DNA: TGTGCCAGCAGCTTAGCGCTAGGCTCCTACAATGAGCAGTTCTTC
D gene: TRBD1; V gene: TRBV7-2; clone size: .; J gene: TRBJ1-2; CDR3 protein: CASSLQGAGYTF; CDR3 DNA: TGTGCCAGCAGCTTACAGGGGGCCGGCTACACCTTC
D gene: .; V gene: TRBV2; clone size: .; J gene: TRBJ2-2; CDR3 protein: CASSVHGELFF; CDR3 DNA: TGTGCCAGCAGTGTCCACGGGGAGCTGTTTTTT
D gene: .; V gene: TRBV7-5; clone size: .; J gene: TRBJ2-1; CDR3 protein: CISVPEAPQADRPYNEQFF; CDR3 DNA: .
D gene: .; V gene: TRBV12-3/TRBV12-4; clone size: few; J gene: TRBJ2-2; CDR3 protein: CASSDWGGPGELFF; CDR3 DNA: TGTGCCAGCAGTGATTGGGGCGGTCCCGGGGAGCTGTTTTTT
D gene: .; V gene: TRBV6-1; clone size: many; J gene: TRBJ1-2; CDR3 protein: CASSYDRWMGHYGYTF; CDR3 DNA: TGTGCCAGCAGTTATGACAGGTGGATGGGGCATTATGGCTACACCTTC
D gene: TRBD1; V gene: TRBV16; clone size: once; J gene: TRBJ1-5; CDR3 protein: CASSRQGTLYQPQHF; CDR3 DNA: TGTGCCAGCAGCCGACAGGGGACCCTCTATCAGCCCCAGCATTTT
D gene: .; V gene: TRBV12-3/TRBV12-4; clone size: many; J gene: TRBJ2-3; CDR3 protein: CASLRAQTDTQYF; CDR3 DNA: TGTGCCAGCCTACGCGCACAGACAGATACGCAGTATTTT
D gene: TRBD2; V gene: TRBV7-2; clone size: .; J gene: TRBJ2-5; CDR3 protein: CASSRGLAGAETQYF; CDR3 DNA: TGTGCCAGCAGCCGGGGACTAGCGGGAGCGGAGACCCAGTACTTC